Below, 27 T cell receptor beta chains from the same sample are listed, as sequenced in a study of T cells after posttransplantation cyclophosphamide. Using immunoSEQ multiplex PCR, the repertoire was profiled, and TCRdb retains in-frame clones only, with some absent. The sample has about 20,000 clones, over 95% seen once. The naive gate required viable CD3+CD4+ or CD3+CD8+ cells with CCR7+CD45RA+CD45RO-CD95-CD27+CD28+ phenotype. The sequencing input was naive CD4+ T cells sorted from PBMCs. These TCRs come from a man aged 35-49 years in good health, CMV-negative, and a related stem cell transplant donor.

This chain links TRBV28 with TRBJ2-7; TRBD1 aligns across 8 bases. Germline assignment: CDR1 MDHEN and CDR2 SYDVKM. CDR3 length equals 16 residues. Trimming at V came to 6 bases and at J to 4 bases, leaving 14 bases not matched to a gene. CDR3: CASSPPRRGLRYEQYF. The CDR3 bases are TGTGCCAGCAGCCCCCCCCGCAGGGGGCTGAGGTACGAGCAGTACTTC.

V gene TRBV7-2 combines with J gene TRBJ1-2; 8 bases fit TRBD1. Germline V lookup: CDR1 SGHTA, CDR2 FQGNSA. Germline trimming cut 4 bases from V and 8 bases from J; bases unmatched to any gene: 18. This CDR3 has 17 residues. The CDR3 is CASSSETGAPLIGGYTF. In DNA form, the CDR3 reads TGTGCCAGCAGCTCAGAGACAGGGGCCCCGCTTATAGGCGGCTACACCTTC.

V usage is TRBV11-2 and J usage is TRBJ2-2; tentatively, D is TRBD1 (5 bases). Germline V lookup: CDR1 SGHAT, CDR2 FQNNGV. This CDR3 region has 15 residues. Trimming removed 4 bases at V and 2 bases at J, with 11 bases between. CDR3 bases: TGTGCCAGCAGCTGGACATCAATTAACACCGGGGAGCTGTTTTTT. This gives the protein CASSWTSINTGELFF.

The chain links TRBV4-3 to TRBJ2-3, with D possibly being TRBD1 (6 bases). Germline values: CDR1 LGHNA, CDR2 YSLEER. The V and J ends lost 6 bases and 6 bases respectively, with 13 bases between them. This CDR3 is 13 amino acids long. CDR3 sequence reads: CASSQGSRDTQYF. The CDR3 region has the DNA TGCGCCAGCAGTCAGGGGTCCAGGGATACGCAGTATTTT.

The rearrangement joins TRBV10-3 to TRBJ2-1, with 10 bases lining up with TRBD2. Trimming took 10 bases from V and 5 from J; bases not matched to a gene: 8. From germline, CDR1 is ENHRY and CDR2 SYGVKD. CDR3 length: 14 residues. The CDR3 reads CATSGLAQNNEQFF. DNA of the CDR3: TGTGCCACCTCGGGACTAGCGCAAAACAATGAGCAGTTCTTC.

This chain uses TRBV28 with TRBJ1-3; D call uncertain. The V end was cut by 7 bases, the J end by 4 bases, with 11 bases between. CDR1 MDHEN and CDR2 SYDVKM come from the germline V gene. The CDR3 is 13 amino acids. CDR3 bases: TGTGCCAGCACGTGGGCGCGAGGAAACACCATATATTTT. Its translation is CASTWARGNTIYF.

The rearrangement links TRBV7-2 to TRBJ2-5; no reliable D call. Germline CDR1 is SGHTA and CDR2 is FQGNSA. With 2 bases removed from V and 2 bases from J, the gap between germline ends came to 6 bases. This CDR3 is built from 13 residues. The CDR3 reads CASSLLQQETQYF. Written as DNA, the CDR3 is TGTGCCAGCAGCTTATTACAGCAAGAGACCCAGTACTTC.

This chain uses TRBV28 with TRBJ2-7; 7 bases are shared with TRBD1. The V gene's germline CDR1 is MDHEN and CDR2 SYDVKM. The trim removed 6 bases at V and 6 bases at J, leaving 14 bases unmatched. The CDR3 contains 15 residues. CDR3 DNA sequence: TGTGCCAGCAGGGGGACCGGGACAGCGAATATCGAGCAGTACTTC. Translated: CASRGTGTANIEQYF.

This chain uses TRBV11-2 with TRBJ2-5, with unresolved D. V lost 5 bases to trimming and J lost 4 bases, with 5 bases between them. The CDR3 covers 11 residues. CDR1 SGHAT and CDR2 FQNNGV come from the germline V gene. The CDR3 bases are TGTGCCAGCAGCCCGCGAGAGACCCAGTACTTC. Protein product: CASSPRETQYF.

The genes are TRBV7-3 and TRBJ2-1; the D gene is possibly TRBD2 (6 bases). Germline CDR1 and CDR2: SGHTA and FQGTGA. The CDR3 is 13 amino acids. Trimming stripped 5 bases from V and 9 bases from J, with 14 bases between. CDR3 sequence (DNA): TGTGCCAGCAGCCCGTCCCGGGAGAGTGAGCAGTTCTTC. Amino acid sequence: CASSPSRESEQFF.

This chain uses TRBV7-2 with TRBJ2-1; D is unresolved. This CDR3 is 15 amino acids long. Between the trimmed V and J ends, which lost 1 base and 0 bases, there was a span of 7 bases. The germline CDR1 and CDR2 sequences are SGHTA and FQGNSA. The DNA of the CDR3 is TGTGCCAGCAGCTTAGTACTCTACTCCTACAATGAGCAGTTCTTC. It specifies CASSLVLYSYNEQFF.

V usage is TRBV19 and J usage is TRBJ2-5, with 8 positions matching TRBD1. Trimming took 3 bases from V and 5 from J; bases not matched to a gene: 2. Germline CDR1 is LNHDA and CDR2 is SQIVND (reference sequence). The CDR3 totals 13 residues. The CDR3 DNA follows: TGTGCCAGTAGTATGGACAGGGTTGAGACCCAGTACTTC. This sequence encodes CASSMDRVETQYF.

The V and J genes are TRBV7-2 and TRBJ1-1, with TRBD1 matching 7 bases. Losses at the gene ends were 6 bases for V and 8 bases for J; bases not matched to a gene: 9. Germline V lookup: CDR1 SGHTA, CDR2 FQGNSA. CDR3 size: 13 residues. CDR3 coding DNA: TGTGCCAGCAGTTATGACGTAGGGGGCGAAGCTTTCTTT. Translating gives CASSYDVGGEAFF.

The V gene is TRBV5-1, the J gene TRBJ1-4; 11 bases agree with TRBD1. The germline V gene encodes CDR1 SGHRS and CDR2 YFSETQ. J was trimmed by 8 bases and V by 0 bases; bases with no gene match: 0. This CDR3 comprises 14 residues. CDR3 protein: CASSLGTGGEKLFF. The DNA for the CDR3 is TGCGCCAGCAGCTTGGGGACAGGGGGCGAAAAACTGTTTTTT.

This chain connects TRBV10-3 to TRBJ1-2; D remains ambiguous. CDR3 length: 15 residues. The germline gives CDR1 ENHRY, CDR2 SYGVKD. V was pared by 2 bases and J by 5 bases, with 15 bases between. CDR3 coding DNA: TGTGCCATCAGTGAGGCCGCGGAAGTATCTTATGGCTACACCTTC. It translates to CAISEAAEVSYGYTF.

V is TRBV21-1 and J is TRBJ1-5; TRBD1, the table's D call, was not compared with the DNA. TRBV21-1 is labeled a pseudogene. This CDR3 region has 18 residues. The CDR3 DNA sequence: TGTGCCAGCAGCATTTCCCGGGACGGCCACAGGGGCAATCAGCCCCAGCATTTT. This codes for CASSISRDGHRGNQPQHF.

The chain couples TRBV4-2 to TRBJ2-3; weak D call: TRBD2 (5 bases). CDR1 LGHNA and CDR2 YNFKEQ come from the germline V gene. The CDR3 covers 15 residues. Deletions cut 6 bases from V and 0 bases from J, with 13 bases between. The CDR3 is CASSGGVPSTDTQYF. The CDR3 DNA reads TGTGCCAGCAGTGGAGGCGTTCCTAGCACAGATACGCAGTATTTT.

The chain recombines TRBV28 with TRBJ2-3, with D possibly TRBD2 on 5 matching bases. Trimming pared 7 bases from V and 0 bases from J, leaving 17 bases between. The CDR3 runs to 16 residues. Germline V gene lookup returns CDR1 MDHEN and CDR2 SYDVKM. As DNA, the CDR3 is TGTGCCAGCATAAGTTTAGGCGGGCCGAGCACAGATACGCAGTATTTT. Translating it yields CASISLGGPSTDTQYF.

This chain links TRBV19 with TRBJ1-5; a possible D gene is TRBD1 (5 bases). Germline CDR1 LNHDA, CDR2 SQIVND (reference sequence). The CDR3 spans 17 residues. Deletions cut 0 bases from V and 7 bases from J, with 19 bases between. CDR3 nucleotides: TGTGCCAGTAGTATAGAGGGGTCGGGACTAACGGAGCAGCCCCAGCATTTT. This sequence encodes CASSIEGSGLTEQPQHF.

The chain links TRBV11-2 to TRBJ2-7; TRBD2 is a possible D gene (6 bases). Germline CDR1 is SGHAT and CDR2 is FQNNGV. V lost 4 bases, J lost 5 bases, and 18 bases lay in between. The CDR3 consists of 15 residues. Here the CDR3 DNA reads TGTGCCAGCAGCTCGTTGGGCGGGGCAGTGGACGAGCAGTACTTC. This codes for CASSSLGGAVDEQYF.

V and J are TRBV30 and TRBJ2-1; tentatively, D is TRBD1 (6 bases). This CDR3 has 15 residues. Germline values: CDR1 GTSNPN, CDR2 SVGIG (reference sequence). Trimming took off 0 bases at V and 7 bases at J, with 16 bases between the two ends. The CDR3 nucleotides read TGTGCCTGGAGTGTACTTCCACCAGGGGCGAATGAGCAGTTCTTC. As protein: CAWSVLPPGANEQFF.

This clone occurred once. V and J are TRBV4-1 and TRBJ2-1; a weak D match, TRBD1 (5 bases). The CDR3 covers 16 residues. V was cut by 3 bases and J by 6 bases, with 18 bases left in between. Germline loops: CDR1 MGHRA, CDR2 YSYEKL. The CDR3 bases are TGCGCCAGCAGCCAGGGCCAGGGCCTCGAAACCAATGAGCAGTTCTTC. Its protein is CASSQGQGLETNEQFF.

The chain has TRBV5-1 and TRBJ2-1, with 7 bases aligning to TRBD2. Unmatched junction bases numbered 3, after V lost 0 bases and J lost 3 bases. Per germline, CDR1 SGHRS and CDR2 YFSETQ. There are 15 residues in the CDR3. CDR3 bases: TGCGCCAGCAGCTTGGTGGCGGGAGACTACAATGAGCAGTTCTTC. As protein: CASSLVAGDYNEQFF.

V gene TRBV10-1 combines with J gene TRBJ2-2; D perhaps matches TRBD1 (5 bases). Germline V gene sequence: CDR1 WNHNN, CDR2 SYGVQD (reference sequence). This CDR3 has 15 amino acids. Trimming took off 4 bases at V and 0 bases at J, with 9 bases between the two ends. CDR3 DNA: TGCGCCAGCAGTGCCAGGGCCGCGAACACCGGGGAGCTGTTTTTT. Residues: CASSARAANTGELFF.

This clone is a singleton in its sample. The genes are TRBV30 and TRBJ1-1; 12 bases align to TRBD1. Trimming took 4 bases from V and 1 from J; bases not matched to a gene: 4. Germline values: CDR1 GTSNPN, CDR2 SVGIG (reference sequence). CDR3 length: 15 amino acids. DNA for the CDR3: TGTGCCTGGAAAGGGACAGGGGGCGCGAACACTGAAGCTTTCTTT. Amino acids: CAWKGTGGANTEAFF.

This clone appeared once. The CDR3 is CASCRGGVNEKLFF. The CDR3 nucleotides are TGTGCCAGCTGCCGGGGGGGAGTTAATGAAAAACTGTTTTTT. V and J are TRBV28 and TRBJ1-4, with a tentative D call TRBD1 (5 bases). V lost 8 bases to trimming and J lost 4 bases, with 14 bases between them. The CDR3 covers 14 residues. CDR1 is MDHEN, CDR2 SYDVKM, per germline.

J is TRBJ1-2 and V is TRBV7-6; D is uncertain. CDR3 size: 16 residues. Per germline, CDR1 SGHVS and CDR2 FNYEAQ. V lost 3 bases, J lost 5 bases, and 19 bases lay in between. CDR3 loop: CASSFSASALQYGYTF. The CDR3 DNA reads TGTGCCAGCAGCTTTTCTGCCAGCGCGCTCCAATATGGCTACACCTTC.